This record looks at one T cell receptor (beta chain) sequence and its context. Its antigen is currently unknown. The data were taken from a study of blood T cells in healthy people across ages. Overall study results and limits: The study could not conclusively compare naive and antigen-experienced cells, given its unsorted PBMCs. Strong correlation linked observed beta diversity and percent naive T cells. Significant beta diversity loss was already apparent by age roughly 43, declining roughly linearly.

The germline gives CDR1 ENHRY, CDR2 SYGVKD. The V end lost 4 bases, the J end lost 2 bases, and 10 bases lay between the germline ends. The CDR3 is made up of 14 amino acids. It was with a sample-barcoded 5' primer and a J-beta primer mix that a second PCR of about 6 to 12 cycles was run. TCRdb re-analysed the 5' RACE reads in MiXCR, keeping a single row per CDR3 protein. This table holds roughly 800,000 distinct CDR3 sequences, over 45% found once. Sequencing used blood. This sequence originates from a man aged 30 to 39 in good health. This rearrangement joins TRBV10-3 to TRBJ2-3; no clear D gene. The CDR3 coding sequence is TGTGCCATCAGTGCAGGTGGAGACACAGATACGCAGTATTTT. Its translation is CAISAGGDTDTQYF.